This T cell receptor (beta chain) is drawn from a study of cytomegalovirus exposure and HLA in healthy donors. Points from the study as a whole: Cytomegalovirus association was listed for around 180 TCR beta chains.

Of note for this clone: The target antigen is unknown.

Sequencing was performed with immunoSEQ multiplex PCR; in TCRdb, only in-frame clones are kept and a portion is missing. The data hold about 73,000 clones, with approximately 95% observed a single time. This receptor was identified in a man between 18 and 29 years old in good health and CMV-seronegative. Specimen: PBMCs.

CDR3 residues: CASTELTGGGEQFF. The CDR3 region has the DNA TGTGCCAGCACCGAACTCACAGGGGGGGGTGAGCAGTTCTTC. The V call is TRBV6-1, the J call TRBJ2-1; a possible D gene is TRBD1 (8 bases). Trimming took off 7 bases at V and 9 bases at J, with 19 bases between the two ends. CDR1 and CDR2 (germline): MNHNS, SASEGT. This CDR3 has 14 residues.